This T cell receptor beta chain came from a study of cytomegalovirus exposure and HLA in healthy donors. The donors were part of the validation cohort of 120 subjects. That cohort was separate from the first cohort, which comprised fewer than 800 subjects. The CDR3 length is 15 residues. Germline loops: CDR1 KGHSH, CDR2 LQKENI. Trimming took 0 bases from V and 8 from J, leaving 16 bases between them. Study-wide results and limits: The finding came from a later analysis; first-cohort TCR clusters tended to co-occur in the roughly 120 validation repertoires. Diagnosis of cytomegalovirus status made by the classifier reportedly showed high specificity and sensitivity. The study labeled 180 or so TCR beta chains cytomegalovirus-associated.

Sequencing used immunoSEQ multiplex PCR; TCRdb keeps in-frame clones, though not all of them. In the table there are approximately 260,000 clones, approximately 83% of which are singletons. Details on this clone: Antigen: not known.

Source material: PBMCs. This TCR was recovered from a woman aged 25 to 39 in good health and CMV-seropositive. This rearrangement joins TRBV18 to TRBJ1-2; tentatively, D is TRBD1 (6 bases). The CDR3 sequence is CASSPPDRGAGGYTF. In nucleotides, the CDR3 is TGTGCCAGCTCACCACCGGATCGGGGGGCTGGGGGCTACACCTTC.